The clone carrying this T cell receptor beta chain was detected a few times. Germline values: CDR1 KGHSH, CDR2 LQKENI. The CDR3 has 13 amino acids. Trimming left V 3 bases short and J 5 bases short, with 7 bases between. Original methodology: Estimates of nucleated cell counts were drawn from the amplification of reference gene primers. Data came from immunoSEQ multiplex PCR; TCRdb stores just in-frame clones and leaves some out. The V and J calls and clone size were taken over from that table, and D and trimming were inferred from the DNA. The sample includes about 220,000 clones, roughly 84% of them seen just once. This entry is derived from a study of blood T cell repertoires in COVID-19. Study background: The United States, Italy and Spain provided the acute and convalescent COVID-19 samples. Sources were T cells, B-cell-depleted T cells, or PBMCs; the material itself was cDNA or gDNA.

The sequence derives from a woman in her sixties who had recovered from COVID-19. The sequencing sample was made of peripheral blood. V and J are TRBV18 and TRBJ1-4; D gene ambiguous. CDR3 in amino acids: CASSPQINEKLFF. The CDR3 coding sequence is TGTGCCAGCTCACCTCAGATAAATGAAAAACTGTTTTTT. The full variable domain, completed using reference TRBV18 and TRBJ1-4, is NAGVMQNPRHLVRRRGQEARLRCSPMKGHSHVYWYRQLPEEGLKFMVYLQKENIIDESGMPKERFSAEFPKEGPSILRIQQVVRGDSAAYFCASSPQINEKLFFGSGTQLSVL.